These 27 T cell receptor beta chains share one sample of origin, sequenced in a study of T cell responses to AZD1222 COVID-19 vaccine. TCRdb's table, derived via immunoSEQ multiplex PCR, lists solely in-frame clones and lacks some. The table includes roughly 90,000 clones, 85% to 90% detected once. This sample comprised peripheral blood, obtained 28 days after the second AZD1222 dose. The receptors here all came from an adult who received the AZD1222 COVID-19 vaccine.

This clone was seen more than once but under ten times. The rearrangement joins TRBV3-1 (or the pseudogene TRBV3-2) to TRBJ1-1, with unresolved D. Per the germline V gene, CDR1 is LGHDT and CDR2 is YNNKEL (reference sequence). CDR3 length: 16 amino acids. V shed 0 bases and J shed 0 bases, with 11 bases lying between them. The CDR3 reads CASSQDQTDVNTEAFF. CDR3 nucleotide sequence: TGTGCCAGCAGCCAAGATCAAACAGATGTGAACACTGAAGCTTTCTTT.

On this clone: Mismatch with germline at one junction end may stem from a read error. The chain employs TRBV7-3 and TRBJ2-1; D gene unclear. The CDR3 runs 13 residues. CDR1 SGHTA and CDR2 FQGTGA come from the germline V gene. CDR3 sequence reads: CASSLEGYTEQFF. In DNA, the CDR3 is TGTGCCAGCAGCTTAGAAGGGTACACTGAGCAGTTCTTC.

This rearrangement joins TRBV30 to TRBJ2-1, with D tentatively TRBD1 or TRBD2 (6 bases each). Germline CDR1 GTSNPN, CDR2 SVGIG (reference sequence). Trimming shortened V by 4 bases and J by 13 bases, and 14 bases separated the two germline ends. The CDR3 loop spans 11 amino acids. CDR3 in DNA: TGTGCCTGGAACCGAGGGGGGAATCAGTTCTTC. Amino acid sequence: CAWNRGGNQFF.

The chain is built from TRBV5-4 and TRBJ2-1, with TRBD2 matching over 11 bases. Germline CDR1 reads SGHNT; CDR2 reads YYREEE (reference sequence). This CDR3 spans 16 amino acids. Trimming took 3 bases from V and 3 from J; bases not matched to a gene: 5. The CDR3 is CASSSLAGGYYNEQFF. The CDR3 DNA is TGTGCCAGCAGCTCGTTAGCGGGAGGGTACTACAATGAGCAGTTCTTC. Filled out from reference TRBV5-4 and TRBJ2-1, the complete variable domain reads ETGVTQSPTHLIKTRGQQVTLRCSSQSGHNTVSWYQQALGQGPQFIFQYYREEENGRGNFPPRFSGLQFPNYSSELNVNALELDDSALYLCASSSLAGGYYNEQFFGPGTRLTVL.

This clone came up a few times. The chain employs TRBV12-5 and TRBJ1-6; no definite D call. Between the trimmed V and J ends, which lost 2 bases and 8 bases, there was a span of 19 bases. CDR1 LGHNT and CDR2 FRNRAP come from the germline V gene. This CDR3 is built from 17 residues. Written as DNA, the CDR3 is TGTGCTAGTGGTTTGAACACATCGGTCCGACCCCATTCACCCCTCCACTTT. It specifies CASGLNTSVRPHSPLHF.

This chain joins TRBV6-2 or TRBV6-3 and TRBJ2-7; 8 bases map to TRBD1. Germline V gene data show CDR1 as MNHEY and CDR2 as SVGEGT. CDR3 length: 15 amino acids. V dropped 5 bases and J dropped 2; count of bases not matched to a gene: 8. This CDR3 is CASSKGQVSAYEQYF. CDR3 in DNA: TGTGCCAGCAGTAAGGGACAGGTCTCCGCCTACGAGCAGTACTTC.

This clone was observed once. The chain uses TRBV16 and TRBJ2-7; D call uncertain. Per the germline V gene, CDR1 is KGHSY and CDR2 is FQNENV. This CDR3 is built from 14 residues. V was clipped by 5 bases and J by 2 bases, with 13 bases between them. The CDR3 spells CASSKGQAPYEQYF. CDR3 in DNA: TGTGCCAGCAGCAAAGGTCAGGCCCCCTACGAGCAGTACTTC.

The chain employs TRBV3-1 (or the pseudogene TRBV3-2) and TRBJ1-6, with no clear D. The CDR3 loop spans 15 amino acids. V lost 4 bases to trimming and J lost 7 bases, with 14 bases between them. Germline CDR1 LGHDT, CDR2 YNNKEL (reference sequence). CDR3 bases: TGTGCCAGCAGCCCCTTGGCCCCGAGGAATTCACCCCTCCACTTT. Residues: CASSPLAPRNSPLHF.

The chain carries TRBV2 and TRBJ2-2; D not resolved. This CDR3 region has 13 residues. The V and J ends lost 2 bases and 7 bases respectively, with 8 bases between them. The germline gives CDR1 SNHLY, CDR2 FYNNEI. The CDR3 nucleotides are TGTGCCAGCAGTGAAAGTTCGGACGGGGAGCTGTTTTTT. Amino acids: CASSESSDGELFF.

V usage is TRBV6-1 and J usage is TRBJ2-2; D tentatively reads TRBD1 or TRBD2 (5 bases each). The germline V gene encodes CDR1 MNHNS and CDR2 SASEGT. CDR3 length: 16 amino acids. Trimming took off 4 bases at V and 2 bases at J, with 14 bases between the two ends. DNA for the CDR3: TGTGCCAGCAGTGTAGGATGGGGGAGTAACACCGGGGAGCTGTTTTTT. Protein sequence: CASSVGWGSNTGELFF.

The rearrangement links TRBV6-5 to TRBJ2-3; D is uncertain. The length of the CDR3 is 15 residues. V lost 2 bases to trimming and J lost 3 bases, with 12 bases between them. CDR1 and CDR2 (germline): MNHEY, SVGAGI. CDR3 protein: CASSYHIGRTDTQYF. CDR3 bases: TGTGCCAGCAGTTACCACATTGGACGAACAGATACGCAGTATTTT.

The rearrangement joins TRBV7-9 to TRBJ2-1, with 9 bases that match TRBD1. The CDR3 is 15 residues long. Looked up from germline, CDR1 is SEHNR and CDR2 is FQNEAQ (reference sequence). V was clipped by 11 bases and J by 7 bases; unmatched bases: 15. The CDR3: CAFEQGAGWTNEQFF. Here the CDR3 DNA reads TGTGCCTTCGAACAGGGGGCGGGCTGGACAAATGAGCAGTTCTTC.

The chain recombines TRBV11-2 with TRBJ1-4; 9 bases match TRBD1. J was trimmed by 5 bases and V by 6 bases; bases with no gene match: 4. The CDR3 totals 14 residues. CDR1 is SGHAT and CDR2 is FQNNGV in the germline V gene. CDR3 in DNA: TGTGCCAGCAGACAGGGGGCTGTAAATGAAAAACTGTTTTTT. Translated: CASRQGAVNEKLFF. Using reference TRBV11-2 and TRBJ1-4 for the parts outside the CDR3, the full variable domain is EAGVAQSPRYKIIEKRQSVAFWCNPISGHATLYWYQQILGQGPKLLIQFQNNGVVDDSQLPKDRFSAERLKGVDSTLKIQPAKLEDSAVYLCASRQGAVNEKLFFGSGTQLSVL.

The chain recombines TRBV6-1 with TRBJ1-6; TRBD1 aligns across 7 bases. This CDR3 has 14 amino acids. Per germline, CDR1 MNHNS and CDR2 SASEGT. V was pared by 6 bases and J by 11 bases, with 10 bases of the junction left unmatched. The CDR3 is CASSRQGLSTPLHF. The CDR3 nucleotides read TGTGCCAGCAGCCGACAGGGATTAAGTACACCCCTCCACTTT.

The J gene is TRBJ2-1, the V gene TRBV10-3; no definite D call. The CDR3 has 12 amino acids. Trimming removed 2 bases at V and 5 bases at J, with 4 bases between. CDR1 ENHRY and CDR2 SYGVKD come from the germline V gene. CDR3 region: CAISEGDNEQFF. The DNA of the CDR3 is TGTGCCATCAGTGAGGGCGACAATGAGCAGTTCTTC.

This sequence joins TRBV29-1 and TRBJ1-1, with 7 bases aligning to TRBD1. Germline V gene sequence: CDR1 SQVTM, CDR2 ANQGSEA. The CDR3 consists of 13 residues. The V segment lost 5 bases and the J segment 6 bases; nucleotides outside the gene matches: 9. CDR3 DNA sequence: TGCAGCGTTCTAGAACAGGGGCGCGCTGAAGCTTTCTTT. Amino acid sequence: CSVLEQGRAEAFF.

The rearrangement uses TRBV27 and TRBJ1-5; 8 bases are shared with TRBD1. Germline V lookup: CDR1 MNHEY, CDR2 SMNVEV (reference sequence). This CDR3 has 13 residues. After removal of 5 bases from V and 5 bases from J, the junction contained 2 bases not matched to a gene. CDR3 DNA sequence: TGTGCCAGCAGTGACAGGGGCGATCAGCCCCAGCATTTT. Encoded protein: CASSDRGDQPQHF.

This clone was recorded once. The chain recombines TRBV2 with TRBJ2-3; no definite D call. Per the germline V gene, CDR1 is SNHLY and CDR2 is FYNNEI. V was cut by 8 bases and J by 0 bases, with 12 bases left in between. The CDR3 is 14 amino acids. CDR3 nucleotide sequence: TGTGCCAGCGTGAGGAGACGGAGCACAGATACGCAGTATTTT. It yields the protein CASVRRRSTDTQYF.

V gene TRBV6-6 combines with J gene TRBJ1-4; possible D gene TRBD1, 6 bases. Germline lookup yields CDR1 MNHNY and CDR2 SVGAGI (reference sequence). V gave up 5 bases and J gave up 0 bases, with 19 bases separating them. This CDR3 is 18 amino acids long. This CDR3 is CASSPVQGSFPTNEKLFF. CDR3 sequence (DNA): TGTGCCAGCAGTCCTGTCCAGGGGAGCTTCCCAACTAATGAAAAACTGTTTTTT.

The gene calls are TRBV13 and TRBJ2-3, with D hard to call. V was pared by 5 bases and J by 0 bases, with 6 bases between. The germline CDR1 and CDR2 sequences are PRHDT and FYEKMQ (reference sequence). This CDR3 has 13 amino acids. In DNA form, the CDR3 reads TGTGCCAGCAGCCCAGAGAGCACAGATACGCAGTATTTT. Amino acid sequence: CASSPESTDTQYF.

The V gene is TRBV7-9, the J gene TRBJ1-2; D perhaps matches TRBD1 (6 bases). This CDR3 comprises 14 residues. The V gene's germline CDR1 is SEHNR and CDR2 FQNEAQ (reference sequence). The V end was cut by 1 base, the J end by 7 bases, with 13 bases between. The DNA of the CDR3 is TGTGCCAGCAGCTTAGAGGGGGTAAGCTCTGGCTACACCTTC. Translation gives CASSLEGVSSGYTF.

V gene TRBV6-5 combines with J gene TRBJ1-5; 8 positions match TRBD1. The V and J ends lost 6 bases and 5 bases, in that order; junction bases with no gene match: 0. From germline, CDR1 is MNHEY and CDR2 SVGAGI. The CDR3 has 12 residues. CDR3 loop: CASRDRDQPQHF. The CDR3 region has the DNA TGTGCCAGCAGGGACAGGGATCAGCCCCAGCATTTT.

As concerns this clone: Other DNA sequences in the same sample also yield this CDR3. The chain has TRBV25-1 and TRBJ1-1; D not resolved. The CDR3 runs 14 residues. The V gene's germline CDR1 is MGHDK and CDR2 SYGVNS. Trimming removed 1 base from V and 2 bases from J, with 8 bases in between. The CDR3, as DNA: TGTGCCAGCAGTGAATTTGGAGTTAACACTGAAGCTTTCTTT. Amino acids: CASSEFGVNTEAFF.

The chain has TRBV10-1 and TRBJ2-1; TRBD2 matches 13 bases. Germline V CDR1 and CDR2: WNHNN, SYGVQD (reference sequence). V lost 6 bases to trimming and J lost 10 bases; unmatched junction nucleotides: 6. There are 14 residues in the CDR3. The CDR3 region has the DNA TGCGCCAGCAGCCCGGGACTAGCGGGATGGGAGCAGTTCTTC. The encoded protein is CASSPGLAGWEQFF.

This chain uses TRBV7-8 with TRBJ1-2; 7 nucleotides agree with TRBD1. The trim removed 5 bases at V and 2 bases at J, leaving 5 bases unmatched. The CDR3 runs to 14 residues. The V gene's germline CDR1 is SGHVS and CDR2 FQNEAQ. The CDR3 is CASSPIQGNYGYTF. In DNA form, the CDR3 reads TGTGCCAGCAGCCCGATACAGGGGAACTATGGCTACACCTTC.

This chain connects TRBV9 to TRBJ2-5, with 10 bases that match TRBD2. The germline CDR1 and CDR2 sequences are SGDLS and YYNGEE. The V and J ends lost 0 bases and 1 base, in that order; junction bases with no gene match: 0. The CDR3 extends over 15 amino acids. DNA for the CDR3: TGTGCCAGCAGCGTAGCTAGCGGGAGCCAAGAGACCCAGTACTTC. It is translated as CASSVASGSQETQYF. Combining the CDR3 with reference TRBV9 and TRBJ2-5 gives the whole variable domain DSGVTQTPKHLITATGQRVTLRCSPRSGDLSVYWYQQSLDQGLQFLIQYYNGEERAKGNILERFSAQQFPDLHSELNLSSLELGDSALYFCASSVASGSQETQYFGPGTRLLVL.

The V and J genes are TRBV19 and TRBJ1-5; the D is unclear. V was pared by 6 bases and J by 2 bases, with 14 bases between. CDR1 and CDR2 from the germline V gene are LNHDA and SQIVND (reference sequence). CDR3 size: 15 residues. The CDR3 coding sequence is TGTGCCAGTAGGGTCCATGATCGGGGCAATCAGCCCCAGCATTTT. Translated: CASRVHDRGNQPQHF.